The rows below give T cell receptor beta chains drawn from one sample of a study of blood T cell repertoires in COVID-19. The repertoire was sequenced with immunoSEQ multiplex PCR; TCRdb's copy has only in-frame clones and lacks some. The sample has fewer than 100,000 clones; 70% to 90% are singletons. The sample comprised peripheral blood. The receptors originated from a man aged 65 to 79 with acute or convalescent COVID-19. The CDR3 runs from the conserved cysteine through the conserved F or W. Rows may omit the clone size; those that give it use once, few, many or a size class.

J,size,length,V,CDR3
TRBJ2-1,-,16,TRBV5-4,CASSPSTGRMANEQFF
TRBJ1-1,-,14,TRBV12-5,CASGTSWGVEEAFF
TRBJ1-6,-,15,TRBV28,CASRQRQGRGSPLHF
TRBJ1-3,-,16,TRBV18,CASLNQGYGSGNTIYF
TRBJ1-6,once,15,TRBV9,CASSVDGDRGSPLHF
TRBJ1-2,-,15,TRBV5-4,CASSSRMGPQSGYTF
TRBJ1-6,-,18,TRBV27,CASSSKTGPSSYNSPLHF
TRBJ2-3,once,15,TRBV5-1,CASNDRERGSDTQYF
TRBJ2-4,-,16,TRBV7-7,CASSLGQSQAKNIQYF
TRBJ1-2,-,12,TRBV27,CASSETGRGYTF
TRBJ2-1,-,14,TRBV6-5,CASSSNMQSNEQFF
TRBJ1-6,-,16,TRBV5-4,CASSLGADSRNSPLHF
TRBJ2-1,-,13,TRBV4-2,CASSQEGVNEQFF